Below, 32 T cell receptor beta chains from the same sample are listed, as sequenced in a study of shared clonotypes between healthy human individuals. This table comes from immunoSEQ multiplex PCR, and its TCRdb copy is limited to in-frame clones, with some not included. The table includes roughly 2,500,000 clones, 90% to 95% detected once. Sample: naive CD4+ T cells from PBMCs. Subset given: CD45RA+ positively selected. The origin of the receptors is a man younger than 35 in good health. Some clones in this sample may be carry-over from other donors' samples.

The J gene is TRBJ1-3, the V gene TRBV28, with 9 bases that match TRBD1. Germline CDR1 is MDHEN and CDR2 is SYDVKM. Trimming removed 4 bases from V and 5 bases from J; junction bases left unmatched: 6. CDR3 length: 15 amino acids. CDR3 region: CASSSGGQGRNTIYF. In DNA form, the CDR3 reads TGTGCCAGCAGTTCCGGCGGACAGGGGAGAAACACCATATATTTT.

The genes are TRBV5-1 and TRBJ2-5, with D uncertain. Trimming removed 1 base at V and 4 bases at J, with 17 bases between. The germline CDR1 and CDR2 sequences are SGHRS and YFSETQ. The CDR3 extends over 16 amino acids. As DNA, the CDR3 is TGCGCCAGCAGCTTGACGCCAACACAAGGCAGAGAGACCCAGTACTTC. Translating it yields CASSLTPTQGRETQYF.

The V and J genes are TRBV18 and TRBJ2-2, with a tentative D call TRBD2 (7 bases). Trimming took 6 bases from V and 3 from J, leaving 14 bases between them. This CDR3 is 15 amino acids long. CDR1 is KGHSH, CDR2 LQKENI, per germline. Written as DNA, the CDR3 is TGTGCCAGCTCGTTTCAGGGGAGGGACACCGGGGAGCTGTTTTTT. Protein product: CASSFQGRDTGELFF. The entire variable domain, with the rest obtained from reference TRBV18 and TRBJ2-2, is as follows: NAGVMQNPRHLVRRRGQEARLRCSPMKGHSHVYWYRQLPEEGLKFMVYLQKENIIDESGMPKERFSAEFPKEGPSILRIQQVVRGDSAAYFCASSFQGRDTGELFFGEGSRLTVL.

This sequence joins TRBV19 and TRBJ1-5, with 7 nucleotides matching TRBD1. Germline assignment: CDR1 LNHDA and CDR2 SQIVND (reference sequence). V shed 7 bases, J shed 6 bases, and the junction held 6 bases outside the gene matches. This CDR3 region has 13 residues. The DNA for the CDR3 is TGTGCCAGTATTAGGGGGCTGGGTCAGCCCCAGCATTTT. Translated: CASIRGLGQPQHF.

The V gene is TRBV10-1, the J gene TRBJ2-2; D is ambiguous. CDR1 WNHNN and CDR2 SYGVQD come from the germline V gene (reference sequence). This CDR3 contains 14 residues. V was clipped by 4 bases and J by 9 bases, with 15 bases between them. CDR3 sequence: CASSVQVPPRELFF. The DNA of the CDR3 is TGCGCCAGCAGTGTTCAGGTTCCCCCCCGGGAGCTGTTTTTT.

The chain carries TRBV7-2 and TRBJ2-1, with D possibly being TRBD2 (5 bases). This CDR3 contains 14 residues. Germline V gene lookup returns CDR1 SGHTA and CDR2 FQGNSA. Trimming took 5 bases from V and 7 from J, leaving 15 bases between them. The CDR3 bases are TGTGCCAGCAGCCCGAGCAGAGCGGATAATGAGCAGTTCTTC. Protein product: CASSPSRADNEQFF. The whole variable domain, filled in from reference TRBV7-2 and TRBJ2-1, reads GAGVSQSPSNKVTEKGKDVELRCDPISGHTALYWYRQSLGQGLEFLIYFQGNSAPDKSGLPSDRFSAERTGGSVSTLTIQRTQQEDSAVYLCASSPSRADNEQFFGPGTRLTVL.

This clone was detected once. The gene calls are TRBV7-2 and TRBJ2-2; 7 bases align to TRBD2. The CDR3 contains 15 residues. Germline CDR1 SGHTA, CDR2 FQGNSA. The junction had 5 bases not matched to a gene; V was cut back by 2 bases and J by 5 bases. The CDR3 DNA is TGTGCCAGCAGCTTATGGATTAGCGGGACCGGGGAGCTGTTTTTT. Translating gives CASSLWISGTGELFF.

This rearrangement joins TRBV10-3 to TRBJ1-1, with 7 bases that match TRBD1. Germline lookup yields CDR1 ENHRY and CDR2 SYGVKD. CDR3 length: 12 residues. V dropped 0 bases and J dropped 11; count of bases not matched to a gene: 3. CDR3 sequence reads: CAISESTGRAFF. Written as DNA, the CDR3 is TGTGCCATCAGTGAGTCGACAGGGAGGGCTTTCTTT.

The chain is built from TRBV6-6 and TRBJ1-3, with 8 bases aligning to TRBD1. The germline V gene encodes CDR1 MNHNY and CDR2 SVGAGI (reference sequence). This CDR3 spans 15 amino acids. V shed 2 bases and J 4 bases; nucleotides not matched to a gene: 4. The chain's CDR3 is CASSYTPGGGNTIYF. The CDR3 coding sequence is TGTGCCAGCAGTTACACTCCAGGGGGCGGAAACACCATATATTTT.

The CDR3 DNA reads TGTGCCAGCAGCTTAGTAGGGTATAGCGGGAGATATACCGGGGAGCTGTTTTTT. This translates into CASSLVGYSGRYTGELFF. The V call is TRBV7-2, the J call TRBJ2-2; TRBD2 agrees at 9 bases. This CDR3 region has 18 residues. Germline V gives CDR1 SGHTA, CDR2 FQGNSA. The trim removed 1 base at V and 5 bases at J, leaving 11 bases unmatched.

This clone showed up just a few times. The sample holds other DNA sequences that translate to the same CDR3. The chain joins TRBV5-1 to TRBJ1-5; 7 nucleotides line up with TRBD1. The length of the CDR3 is 15 residues. V was clipped by 4 bases and J by 0 bases; unmatched bases: 4. Germline lookup yields CDR1 SGHRS and CDR2 YFSETQ. CDR3 region: CASSLQGDSNQPQHF. CDR3 bases: TGCGCCAGCAGCCTGCAGGGGGATAGCAATCAGCCCCAGCATTTT.

This rearrangement joins TRBV18 to TRBJ2-7; unclear D gene. Between the trimmed V and J ends, which lost 6 bases and 5 bases, there was a span of 11 bases. The CDR3 runs to 12 residues. Germline V gives CDR1 KGHSH, CDR2 LQKENI. The CDR3 here is CASSPRTDEQYF. CDR3 nucleotide sequence: TGTGCCAGCTCCCCTAGGACGGACGAGCAGTACTTC.

Concerning this clone itself: Other DNA sequences within the sample encode an identical CDR3. The V call is TRBV7-3, the J call TRBJ2-7; no reliable D call. This CDR3 spans 12 amino acids. Germline CDR1 is SGHTA and CDR2 is FQGTGA. V was trimmed by 5 bases and J by 6 bases, leaving 11 bases between them. In nucleotides, the CDR3 is TGTGCCAGCAGCCTTGGATCAGGCGAGCAGTACTTC. Translation: CASSLGSGEQYF.

J is TRBJ1-3 and V is TRBV4-1; D is unclear. Trimming shortened V by 1 base and J by 3 bases, and 7 bases separated the two germline ends. This CDR3 spans 14 amino acids. Per the germline V gene, CDR1 is MGHRA and CDR2 is YSYEKL. The CDR3 nucleotides are TGCGCCAGCAGCCAAGTAGGATTTGGAAACACCATATATTTT. It yields the protein CASSQVGFGNTIYF.

V gene TRBV25-1 combines with J gene TRBJ2-1; no reliable D call. V was cut by 5 bases and J by 10 bases, with 18 bases left in between. This CDR3 comprises 14 residues. From germline, CDR1 is MGHDK and CDR2 SYGVNS. CDR3 sequence reads: CASSSAPTGNEQFF. CDR3 bases: TGTGCCAGCAGTTCTGCCCCGACTGGGAACGAGCAGTTCTTC. Filled out from reference TRBV25-1 and TRBJ2-1, the complete variable domain reads EADIYQTPRYLVIGTGKKITLECSQTMGHDKMYWYQQDPGMELHLIHYSYGVNSTEKGDLSSESTVSRIRTEHFPLTLESARPSHTSQYLCASSSAPTGNEQFFGPGTRLTVL.

For the CDR3, the DNA is TGCGCCAGCAGCCTACGACAGGGGAGTCATGAGCAGTTCTTC. Its translation: CASSLRQGSHEQFF. The rearrangement joins TRBV4-1 to TRBJ2-1; TRBD1 agrees at 8 bases. The CDR3 sequence is 14 residues long. The V segment lost 4 bases and the J segment 8 bases; nucleotides outside the gene matches: 7. Germline V lookup: CDR1 MGHRA, CDR2 YSYEKL.

V gene TRBV13 combines with J gene TRBJ2-3, with a possible D match to TRBD2 (5 bases). V dropped 3 bases and J dropped 2 bases, with 15 bases sitting between them. There are 16 residues in the CDR3. Germline values: CDR1 PRHDT, CDR2 FYEKMQ (reference sequence). CDR3 sequence: CASSLSPGTTTDTQYF. CDR3 DNA sequence: TGTGCCAGCAGCTTGTCCCCGGGAACCACCACAGATACGCAGTATTTT.

This chain connects TRBV4-3 to TRBJ2-2; maybe TRBD1 (5 bases). The germline V gene encodes CDR1 LGHNA and CDR2 YSLEER. The CDR3 extends over 15 amino acids. Trimming took 1 base from V and 2 from J, leaving 8 bases between them. CDR3 in amino acids: CASSQGQTNTGELFF. CDR3 DNA sequence: TGCGCCAGCAGCCAAGGACAGACTAACACCGGGGAGCTGTTTTTT.

The chain joins TRBV30 to TRBJ2-5, with D tentatively TRBD2 (6 bases). From germline, CDR1 is GTSNPN and CDR2 SVGIG (reference sequence). Trimming cost V 3 bases and J 4 bases, with 18 bases left between them. The CDR3 contains 15 residues. CDR3 nucleotide sequence: TGTGCCTGGAGGGGCTGGGACGCCGGGGGAGAGACCCAGTACTTC. Amino acids: CAWRGWDAGGETQYF.

This clone was seen a single time. This rearrangement joins TRBV7-2 to TRBJ2-1; TRBD2 matches at 14 bases. Looked up from germline, CDR1 is SGHTA and CDR2 is FQGNSA. The CDR3 has 14 amino acids. J lost 15 bases, V lost 3 bases, and 7 bases had no gene match. CDR3 residues: CASSLGTSGSTRFF. The DNA of the CDR3 is TGTGCCAGCAGCTTGGGGACTAGCGGGAGTACGCGGTTCTTC.

V is TRBV7-3 and J is TRBJ2-1; the D gene is possibly TRBD1 (5 bases). This CDR3 has 13 residues. Germline V gene data show CDR1 as SGHTA and CDR2 as FQGTGA. V was clipped by 1 base and J by 6 bases, with 7 bases between them. This CDR3 reads CASSLSRANEQFF. The CDR3 coding sequence is TGTGCCAGCAGCTTAAGCAGGGCCAATGAGCAGTTCTTC.

This clone occurred once. The same CDR3 can be traced to other DNA sequences in this sample. V is TRBV19 and J is TRBJ2-1; D uncertain. CDR1 is LNHDA, CDR2 SQIVND, per germline (reference sequence). The CDR3 runs to 14 residues. The V and J ends lost 1 base and 2 bases respectively, with 6 bases between them. Here the CDR3 DNA reads TGTGCCAGTAGTATAGTGGGAACCTACAATGAGCAGTTCTTC. Protein product: CASSIVGTYNEQFF. The full variable domain, its missing parts supplied by reference TRBV19 and TRBJ2-1, is DGGITQSPKYLFRKEGQNVTLSCEQNLNHDAMYWYRQDPGQGLRLIYYSQIVNDFQKGDIAEGYSVSREKKESFPLTVTSAQKNPTAFYLCASSIVGTYNEQFFGPGTRLTVL.

The chain uses TRBV5-1 and TRBJ2-3, with 7 positions matching TRBD2. This CDR3 has 14 amino acids. Trimming at V came to 4 bases and at J to 0 bases, leaving 2 bases not matched to a gene. The germline gives CDR1 SGHRS, CDR2 YFSETQ. The CDR3 DNA is TGCGCCAGCAGCGTTAGCGGGAGCACAGATACGCAGTATTTT. This encodes CASSVSGSTDTQYF.

The gene calls are TRBV4-1 and TRBJ2-2; D unclear. Germline-derived CDR1 and CDR2 are MGHRA and YSYEKL. The ends were cut back, 4 bases at V and 0 bases at J, with 6 bases in the middle. The CDR3 runs to 14 residues. This chain's CDR3 is CASSRTANTGELFF. The CDR3 DNA follows: TGCGCCAGCAGCCGAACAGCGAACACCGGGGAGCTGTTTTTT.

This chain connects TRBV5-1 to TRBJ2-7, with unresolved D. This CDR3 is 14 amino acids long. V was trimmed by 4 bases and J by 3 bases, leaving 14 bases between them. From germline, CDR1 is SGHRS and CDR2 YFSETQ. The CDR3 sequence: CASSTKPENYEQYF. The DNA of the CDR3 is TGCGCCAGCAGCACCAAGCCTGAGAACTACGAGCAGTACTTC.

This chain joins TRBV15 and TRBJ2-3; D not resolved. CDR1 and CDR2 (germline): LNHNV, YYDKDF (reference sequence). Trimming pared 0 bases from V and 1 base from J, leaving 8 bases between. This CDR3 is built from 15 residues. The CDR3 here is CATSRDQSGTDTQYF. DNA of the CDR3: TGTGCCACCAGCAGAGATCAATCCGGCACAGATACGCAGTATTTT.

About this clone: Its ends do not fully match the called genes, so a read error is possible. The V and J genes are TRBV6-4 and TRBJ2-3; 9 nucleotides agree with TRBD2. CDR3 length: 15 residues. Germline V gene sequence: CDR1 MRHNA, CDR2 SNTAGT. This CDR3 reads CATKRFSGSTDTQYF. CDR3 sequence (DNA): TGTGCGACAAAAAGATTTAGCGGGAGCACGGATACGCAGTATTTT.

The chain couples TRBV28 to TRBJ2-3, with no clear D. Between the trimmed V and J ends, which lost 6 bases and 4 bases, there was a span of 8 bases. Germline CDR1 is MDHEN and CDR2 is SYDVKM. This CDR3 is 12 amino acids long. The CDR3 loop is CASSQRSDTQYF. The CDR3 nucleotides read TGTGCCAGCAGCCAACGGTCAGATACGCAGTATTTT.

This sequence joins TRBV5-4 and TRBJ1-1; 10 nucleotides agree with TRBD1. The V segment lost 0 bases and the J segment 3 bases; nucleotides outside the gene matches: 2. The CDR3 spans 15 residues. CDR1 SGHNT and CDR2 YYREEE come from the germline V gene (reference sequence). CDR3 bases: TGTGCCAGCAGCTTGGCCGGACAGGGGGACACTGAAGCTTTCTTT. As protein: CASSLAGQGDTEAFF.

J is TRBJ2-3 and V is TRBV7-3, with unresolved D. Trimming took 5 bases from V and 3 from J, leaving 15 bases between them. CDR1 and CDR2 (germline): SGHTA, FQGTGA. The CDR3 runs 15 residues. This CDR3 reads CASSLLPGMTDTQYF. The CDR3, as DNA: TGTGCCAGCAGCCTGCTGCCTGGGATGACAGATACGCAGTATTTT.

The chain links TRBV19 to TRBJ1-1; D possibly corresponds to TRBD1 (6 bases). CDR3 length: 14 amino acids. In germline, CDR1 is LNHDA, CDR2 SQIVND (reference sequence). V lost 6 bases, J lost 11 bases, and 22 bases lay in between. CDR3 loop: CASRAGQNTLWAFF. The CDR3 bases are TGTGCCAGTAGGGCTGGACAGAACACCCTGTGGGCTTTCTTT. Full variable domain (outside the CDR3, taken from reference TRBV19 and TRBJ1-1): DGGITQSPKYLFRKEGQNVTLSCEQNLNHDAMYWYRQDPGQGLRLIYYSQIVNDFQKGDIAEGYSVSREKKESFPLTVTSAQKNPTAFYLCASRAGQNTLWAFFGQGTRLTVV.

This clone appeared once. The chain recombines TRBV4-1 with TRBJ1-4; D is ambiguous. Germline V CDR1 and CDR2: MGHRA, YSYEKL. This CDR3 is 16 amino acids long. With 0 bases removed from V and 2 bases from J, the gap between germline ends came to 10 bases. The CDR3 DNA reads as TGCGCCAGCAGCCAAGATTTAGGCGAGACTAATGAAAAACTGTTTTTT. Protein sequence: CASSQDLGETNEKLFF.